The rows below give T cell receptor beta chains drawn from one sample of a study of cytomegalovirus exposure and HLA in healthy donors. The repertoire was sequenced with immunoSEQ multiplex PCR; TCRdb's copy has only in-frame clones and lacks some. The ten top clones account for approximately 3.9%, within a sample of tens of thousands of clones. Sequences were obtained from PBMCs. The receptors come from a female donor in good health and CMV-seropositive. CDR3s include the opening cysteine and the closing phenylalanine or tryptophan. The D gene is left open where the match is weak.

v_call	d_call	j_call	cdr3_aa	cdr3_nt
TRBV5-1	TRBD2	TRBJ2-1	CASSLSLAGFTYNEQFF	TGCGCCAGCAGCTTGTCACTAGCGGGTTTTACCTACAATGAGCAGTTCTTC
TRBV29-1	-	TRBJ1-2	CSVVTGYGYTF	TGCAGCGTTGTTACAGGGTATGGCTACACCTTC
TRBV7-9	TRBD2	TRBJ2-3	CASSFPGLAGGGTDTQYF	TGTGCCAGCAGCTTCCCGGGACTAGCGGGAGGAGGTACAGATACGCAGTATTTT
TRBV11-3	-	TRBJ2-5	CASSLDGDYPKQETQYF	TGTGCCAGCAGCTTAGACGGCGACTATCCCAAACAAGAGACCCAGTACTTC
TRBV28	TRBD2	TRBJ2-7	CASSLSPGLPYEQYF	TGTGCCAGCAGTTTATCGCCGGGACTACCATACGAGCAGTACTTC
TRBV5-4	TRBD1	TRBJ1-2	CASLTMDRGSYGYTF	TGTGCCAGCCTAACGATGGACAGGGGGTCGTATGGCTACACCTTC
TRBV19	TRBD1	TRBJ1-2	CASSIQQGNGYTF	TGTGCCAGTAGTATCCAACAGGGGAATGGCTACACCTTC
TRBV7-8	-	TRBJ2-5	CASSLVRFVQETQYF	TGTGCCAGCAGCTTAGTGCGGTTCGTCCAAGAGACCCAGTACTTC
TRBV4-2	TRBD2	TRBJ2-1	CASSQELAGIREQFF	TGTGCCAGCAGCCAAGAGCTAGCGGGTATTCGTGAGCAGTTCTTC
TRBV6-5	TRBD2	TRBJ2-7	CASSSSGGADEQYF	TGTGCCAGCAGTTCTAGCGGGGGGGCAGACGAGCAGTACTTC
TRBV7-6	-	TRBJ2-2	CASSFGGHTGELFF	TGTGCCAGCAGCTTTGGAGGGCACACCGGGGAGCTGTTTTTT
TRBV5-1	TRBD2	TRBJ2-7	CASSLGGRPDYEQYF	TGCGCCAGCAGCTTGGGCGGGAGGCCCGACTACGAGCAGTACTTC
TRBV2	TRBD2	TRBJ2-1	CASSEGTSGHEQFF	TGTGCCAGCAGTGAAGGGACTAGCGGGCATGAGCAGTTCTTC
TRBV25-1	TRBD1	TRBJ2-1	CASSVTQGDYNEQFF	TGTGCCAGCAGTGTGACACAGGGGGACTACAATGAGCAGTTCTTC
TRBV6-6	TRBD2	TRBJ2-7	CASSSLAGGHEQYF	TGTGCCAGCAGTTCACTAGCGGGGGGGCACGAGCAGTACTTC